This is a list of T cell receptor beta chains from one sample in a study of cytomegalovirus exposure and HLA in healthy donors. Some clones are missing from TCRdb's copy, which holds only in-frame ones; the method was immunoSEQ multiplex PCR. The sample holds 85,000 to 120,000 clones, roughly four fifths seen once. Sequenced: PBMCs. Receptors originate from a male donor in good health and CMV-seropositive. Each CDR3 is given with its conserved first and last residue. Each record gives: D gene, V gene, J gene, clone size, CDR3 protein, CDR3 DNA. D genes are given only for firm matches. Not every row has a clone size; where given, it reads once, few, many or a size class.

D gene: TRBD2; V gene: TRBV7-6; J gene: TRBJ2-3; clone size: .; CDR3 protein: CASSLEWAGVRTDTQYF; CDR3 DNA: TGTGCCAGCAGCTTAGAGTGGGCGGGAGTAAGGACAGATACGCAGTATTTT
D gene: .; V gene: TRBV4-3; J gene: TRBJ2-3; clone size: .; CDR3 protein: CASSQDGLALDTQYF; CDR3 DNA: TGCGCCAGCAGCCAAGATGGGCTAGCTCTGGATACGCAGTATTTT
D gene: TRBD2; V gene: TRBV30; J gene: TRBJ2-1; clone size: .; CDR3 protein: CAWKRGAGNEQFF; CDR3 DNA: TGTGCCTGGAAGCGGGGCGCAGGCAATGAGCAGTTCTTC
D gene: TRBD2; V gene: TRBV27; J gene: TRBJ2-1; clone size: .; CDR3 protein: CASSFGIAGPVEQFF; CDR3 DNA: TGTGCCAGCAGTTTTGGGATAGCGGGGCCGGTTGAGCAGTTCTTC
D gene: TRBD2; V gene: TRBV5-1; J gene: TRBJ2-7; clone size: .; CDR3 protein: CASSSGGPSYEQYF; CDR3 DNA: TGCGCCAGCAGCAGCGGGGGGCCCTCCTACGAGCAGTACTTC
D gene: TRBD2; V gene: TRBV10-3; J gene: TRBJ2-1; clone size: few; CDR3 protein: CAIRETSGTLGEQFF; CDR3 DNA: TGTGCCATCAGGGAGACTAGCGGGACCCTCGGTGAGCAGTTCTTC
D gene: TRBD2; V gene: TRBV9; J gene: TRBJ2-5; clone size: .; CDR3 protein: CASSPGGDPWGTQYF; CDR3 DNA: TGTGCCAGCAGTCCCGGGGGGGACCCCTGGGGGACCCAGTACTTC
D gene: .; V gene: TRBV7-9; J gene: TRBJ1-3; clone size: few; CDR3 protein: CASYRGAASGNTIYF; CDR3 DNA: TGTGCCAGCTACCGGGGGGCGGCCTCTGGAAACACCATATATTTT
D gene: TRBD2; V gene: TRBV9; J gene: TRBJ2-7; clone size: .; CDR3 protein: CASSPPGLRLGEQYF; CDR3 DNA: TGTGCCAGCAGCCCCCCGGGACTACGGTTAGGGGAGCAGTACTTC
D gene: .; V gene: TRBV5-4; J gene: TRBJ2-3; clone size: .; CDR3 protein: CASSLRQGLADTQYF; CDR3 DNA: TGTGCCAGCAGCTTAAGGCAGGGTTTAGCAGATACGCAGTATTTT
D gene: .; V gene: TRBV9; J gene: TRBJ2-7; clone size: .; CDR3 protein: CASSPTGYEQYF; CDR3 DNA: TGTGCCAGCAGCCCTACAGGGTACGAGCAGTACTTC
D gene: .; V gene: TRBV6-1; J gene: TRBJ1-6; clone size: few; CDR3 protein: CASSENRFYSPLHF; CDR3 DNA: TGTGCCAGCAGTGAAAACAGGTTTTATTCACCCCTCCACTTT
D gene: TRBD1; V gene: TRBV28; J gene: TRBJ1-2; clone size: .; CDR3 protein: CASSLGGQFFNYGYTF; CDR3 DNA: TGTGCCAGCAGTTTAGGGGGACAGTTCTTTAACTATGGCTACACCTTC
D gene: TRBD1; V gene: TRBV2; J gene: TRBJ2-3; clone size: .; CDR3 protein: CASSVSRTGGLDTQYF; CDR3 DNA: TGTGCCAGCAGTGTCTCTAGGACAGGGGGCTTGGATACGCAGTATTTT
D gene: TRBD1; V gene: TRBV5-1; J gene: TRBJ2-7; clone size: .; CDR3 protein: CASSLALGQASYEQYF; CDR3 DNA: TGCGCCAGCAGCTTGGCCCTGGGACAGGCCTCCTACGAGCAGTACTTC
D gene: TRBD2; V gene: TRBV19; J gene: TRBJ2-3; clone size: .; CDR3 protein: CASSMGNGGTDTQYF; CDR3 DNA: TGTGCCAGTAGTATGGGCAACGGGGGGACAGATACGCAGTATTTT
D gene: .; V gene: TRBV7-2; J gene: TRBJ2-2; clone size: .; CDR3 protein: CASSDNLGELFF; CDR3 DNA: TGTGCCAGCAGCGACAACCTCGGGGAGCTGTTTTTT
D gene: TRBD1; V gene: TRBV29-1; J gene: TRBJ1-2; clone size: once; CDR3 protein: CSVEDPGTGDFSNYGYTF; CDR3 DNA: TGCAGCGTTGAAGATCCCGGGACAGGGGACTTTTCTAACTATGGCTACACCTTC
D gene: .; V gene: TRBV28; J gene: TRBJ1-2; clone size: .; CDR3 protein: CASSTGLTNYGYTF; CDR3 DNA: TGTGCCAGCAGCACGGGACTGACGAACTATGGCTACACCTTC
D gene: TRBD2; V gene: TRBV7-2; J gene: TRBJ2-7; clone size: .; CDR3 protein: CASSARTSGEQYF; CDR3 DNA: TGTGCCAGCAGCGCCAGGACTAGCGGGGAGCAGTACTTC
D gene: .; V gene: TRBV18; J gene: TRBJ1-1; clone size: .; CDR3 protein: CASSRGAGNTEAFF; CDR3 DNA: TGTGCCAGCTCACGGGGAGCGGGGAACACTGAAGCTTTCTTT
D gene: TRBD2; V gene: TRBV29-1; J gene: TRBJ2-7; clone size: .; CDR3 protein: CSVGTSGSIKQYF; CDR3 DNA: TGCAGCGTCGGGACTAGCGGGAGTATAAAGCAGTACTTC
D gene: .; V gene: TRBV11-2; J gene: TRBJ2-7; clone size: few; CDR3 protein: CASSLDTLVAYEQYF; CDR3 DNA: TGTGCCAGCAGCTTAGACACTCTAGTTGCATACGAGCAGTACTTC
D gene: .; V gene: TRBV2; J gene: TRBJ1-5; clone size: .; CDR3 protein: CASSSYSNQPQHF; CDR3 DNA: TGTGCCAGCAGCTCCTATAGCAATCAGCCCCAGCATTTT
D gene: .; V gene: TRBV13; J gene: TRBJ2-1; clone size: .; CDR3 protein: CASSLGGRGYNEQFF; CDR3 DNA: TGTGCCAGCAGCTTAGGTGGCAGGGGCTACAATGAGCAGTTCTTC
D gene: .; V gene: TRBV5-3; J gene: TRBJ1-5; clone size: once; CDR3 protein: CARSAGDRQPQHF; CDR3 DNA: TGTGCCAGAAGCGCAGGGGATCGACAGCCCCAGCATTTT
D gene: .; V gene: TRBV21-1; J gene: TRBJ2-5; clone size: .; CDR3 protein: CASSKGGLAGAETQYF; CDR3 DNA: TGTGCCAGCAGCAAAGGGGGACTAGCGGGAGCCGAGACCCAGTACTTC
D gene: TRBD1; V gene: TRBV7-9; J gene: TRBJ1-1; clone size: .; CDR3 protein: CASATGTVNTEAFF; CDR3 DNA: TGTGCCAGCGCTACCGGGACAGTGAACACTGAAGCTTTCTTT
D gene: .; V gene: TRBV7-2; J gene: TRBJ2-1; clone size: .; CDR3 protein: CASSLPGSRRGEQFF; CDR3 DNA: TGTGCCAGCAGCTTACCCGGGAGTCGTCGAGGTGAGCAGTTCTTC
D gene: TRBD1; V gene: TRBV27; J gene: TRBJ1-1; clone size: .; CDR3 protein: CASSYTGGLNTEAFF; CDR3 DNA: TGTGCCAGCAGTTATACAGGGGGCCTCAACACTGAAGCTTTCTTT
D gene: TRBD1; V gene: TRBV6-5; J gene: TRBJ2-7; clone size: .; CDR3 protein: CASSPTGARPYEQYF; CDR3 DNA: TGTGCCAGCAGTCCAACAGGGGCGAGACCCTACGAGCAGTACTTC
D gene: .; V gene: TRBV21-1; J gene: TRBJ2-7; clone size: .; CDR3 protein: CASNPPGDRTGEQYF; CDR3 DNA: TGTGCCAGCAACCCCCCCGGGGACAGGACGGGAGAGCAGTACTTC
D gene: .; V gene: TRBV2; J gene: TRBJ2-2; clone size: few; CDR3 protein: CASSDGYGELFF; CDR3 DNA: TGTGCCAGCAGTGACGGGTACGGGGAGCTGTTTTTT
D gene: TRBD1; V gene: TRBV25-1; J gene: TRBJ2-3; clone size: .; CDR3 protein: CASNLAGQGADTQYF; CDR3 DNA: TGTGCCAGCAACCTAGCAGGACAGGGAGCAGATACGCAGTATTTT
D gene: TRBD2; V gene: TRBV7-6; J gene: TRBJ2-7; clone size: .; CDR3 protein: CASSLESGGTYEQYF; CDR3 DNA: TGTGCCAGCAGCTTAGAGTCGGGAGGAACCTACGAGCAGTACTTC
D gene: TRBD1; V gene: TRBV27; J gene: TRBJ2-7; clone size: .; CDR3 protein: CASSSVGRGRIYEQYF; CDR3 DNA: TGTGCCAGCAGTTCAGTCGGCAGGGGGCGAATCTACGAGCAGTACTTC
D gene: .; V gene: TRBV5-4; J gene: TRBJ2-1; clone size: .; CDR3 protein: CASSLELGANEQFF; CDR3 DNA: TGTGCCAGCAGCTTGGAGTTAGGGGCCAATGAGCAGTTCTTC
D gene: .; V gene: TRBV4-1; J gene: TRBJ2-5; clone size: .; CDR3 protein: CASRAGGLGQETQYF; CDR3 DNA: TGCGCCAGCAGGGCCGGGGGACTCGGCCAAGAGACCCAGTACTTC
D gene: .; V gene: TRBV29-1; J gene: TRBJ2-5; clone size: once; CDR3 protein: CSVATRFVGETQYF; CDR3 DNA: TGCAGCGTTGCCACTAGGTTCGTGGGGGAGACCCAGTACTTC
D gene: .; V gene: TRBV11-2; J gene: TRBJ2-5; clone size: .; CDR3 protein: CASSLAGRRGRQETQYF; CDR3 DNA: TGTGCCAGCAGCTTAGCGGGGCGGCGGGGCCGCCAAGAGACCCAGTACTTC
D gene: TRBD2; V gene: TRBV15; J gene: TRBJ2-7; clone size: .; CDR3 protein: CATRRTSGSYEQYF; CDR3 DNA: TGTGCCACTAGAAGGACTAGCGGTTCCTACGAGCAGTACTTC
D gene: .; V gene: TRBV27; J gene: TRBJ2-3; clone size: .; CDR3 protein: CASKNHGSTDTQYF; CDR3 DNA: TGTGCCAGCAAAAACCACGGGAGCACAGATACGCAGTATTTT
D gene: TRBD2; V gene: TRBV27; J gene: TRBJ2-7; clone size: .; CDR3 protein: CASSTTLSGTRGYEQYF; CDR3 DNA: TGTGCCAGCAGTACAACGCTCTCCGGGACTAGGGGGTACGAGCAGTACTTC
D gene: TRBD2; V gene: TRBV18; J gene: TRBJ2-5; clone size: .; CDR3 protein: CASSPGTSGSLQETQYF; CDR3 DNA: TGTGCCAGCTCACCCGGGACTAGCGGGAGCTTACAAGAGACCCAGTACTTC
D gene: TRBD2; V gene: TRBV9; J gene: TRBJ2-2; clone size: .; CDR3 protein: CASTRTSGGNTGELFF; CDR3 DNA: TGTGCCAGCACCCGGACTAGCGGGGGAAACACCGGGGAGCTGTTTTTT
D gene: .; V gene: TRBV6-5; J gene: TRBJ2-3; clone size: once; CDR3 protein: CASSYAGNTQYF; CDR3 DNA: TGTGCCAGCAGTTACGCGGGAAATACGCAGTATTTT
D gene: TRBD1; V gene: TRBV4-1; J gene: TRBJ2-5; clone size: .; CDR3 protein: CASSHIDRVQETQYF; CDR3 DNA: TGCGCCAGCAGCCATATTGACAGGGTCCAAGAGACCCAGTACTTC
D gene: .; V gene: TRBV7-9; J gene: TRBJ1-3; clone size: .; CDR3 protein: CASSFGGDGAGNTIYF; CDR3 DNA: TGTGCCAGCAGCTTCGGCGGGGACGGGGCCGGAAACACCATATATTTT
D gene: .; V gene: TRBV7-2; J gene: TRBJ1-1; clone size: .; CDR3 protein: CASSFETPLNTEAFF; CDR3 DNA: TGTGCCAGCAGCTTCGAAACACCCTTGAACACTGAAGCTTTCTTT
D gene: TRBD2; V gene: TRBV19; J gene: TRBJ2-5; clone size: .; CDR3 protein: CASSVWGSGSWETQYF; CDR3 DNA: TGTGCCAGTAGTGTCTGGGGTAGCGGGAGTTGGGAGACCCAGTACTTC